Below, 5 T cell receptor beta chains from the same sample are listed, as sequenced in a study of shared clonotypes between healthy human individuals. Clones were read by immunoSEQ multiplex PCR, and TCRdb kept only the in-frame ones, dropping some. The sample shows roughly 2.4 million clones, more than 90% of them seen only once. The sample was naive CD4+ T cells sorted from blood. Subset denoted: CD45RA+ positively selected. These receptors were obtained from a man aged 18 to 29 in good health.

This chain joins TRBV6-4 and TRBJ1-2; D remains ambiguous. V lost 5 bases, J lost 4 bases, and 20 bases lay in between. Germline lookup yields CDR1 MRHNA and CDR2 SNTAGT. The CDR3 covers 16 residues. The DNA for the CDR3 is TGTGCCAGCAGTTACCGGGATGAGGAGGGCGCCTATGGCTACACCTTC. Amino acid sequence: CASSYRDEEGAYGYTF.

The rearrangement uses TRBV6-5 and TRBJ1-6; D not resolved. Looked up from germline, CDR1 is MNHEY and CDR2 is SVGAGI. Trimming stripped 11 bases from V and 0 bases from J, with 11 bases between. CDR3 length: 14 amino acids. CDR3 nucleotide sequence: TGTGCCTCGGCGGCGAGCTCCTATAATTCACCCCTCCACTTT. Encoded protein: CASAASSYNSPLHF.

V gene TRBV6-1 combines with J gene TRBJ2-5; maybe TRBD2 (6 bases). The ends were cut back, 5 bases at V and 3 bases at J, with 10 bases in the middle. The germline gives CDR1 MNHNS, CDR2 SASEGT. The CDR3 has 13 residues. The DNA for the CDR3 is TGTGCCAGCAGTCCCTGGGGGGAAGAGACCCAGTACTTC. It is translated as CASSPWGEETQYF.

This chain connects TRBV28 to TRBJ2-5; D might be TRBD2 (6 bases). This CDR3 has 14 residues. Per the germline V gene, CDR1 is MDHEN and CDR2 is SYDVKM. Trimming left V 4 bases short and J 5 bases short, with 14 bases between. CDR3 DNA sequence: TGTGCCAGCAGTTCGCCGGGAGTCCCGGAGACCCAGTACTTC. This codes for CASSSPGVPETQYF.

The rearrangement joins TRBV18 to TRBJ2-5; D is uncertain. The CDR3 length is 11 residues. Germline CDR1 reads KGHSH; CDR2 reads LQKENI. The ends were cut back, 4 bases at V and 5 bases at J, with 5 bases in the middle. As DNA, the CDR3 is TGTGCCAGCTCACGTTTGGAGACCCAGTACTTC. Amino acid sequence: CASSRLETQYF. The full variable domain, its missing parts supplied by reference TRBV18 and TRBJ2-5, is NAGVMQNPRHLVRRRGQEARLRCSPMKGHSHVYWYRQLPEEGLKFMVYLQKENIIDESGMPKERFSAEFPKEGPSILRIQQVVRGDSAAYFCASSRLETQYFGPGTRLLVL.